The 22 T cell receptor beta chains below all came from one sample that was sequenced in a study of regulatory T cells in long-lasting Graves disease. Libraries of TCR beta came from iRepertoire HTBI primers plus Arm-PCR of CDR3 regions. TCRdb called the multiplex PCR reads again in MiXCR, with one record for every CDR3 protein. The repertoire holds around 450,000 distinct CDR3 sequences, 15% seen once, with about 8.3% in the top ten. Sample time point: newly diagnosed GD, antithyroid drugs for less than 3 months. Following extraction of RNA from PBMCs, that RNA was used to make the TCR library. This sample was shared with a second study, whose subject was T cells in Graves' hyperthyroidism and ophthalmopathy.

The sequenced sample was peripheral blood mononuclear cells (PBMCs), obtained at new diagnosis, from a patient treated with antithyroid drugs. The receptors shown here come from a middle-aged woman with Graves disease.

V usage is TRBV7-9 and J usage is TRBJ2-7; TRBD2 aligns across 13 bases. This CDR3 is built from 16 residues. The germline V gene has CDR1 SEHNR and CDR2 FQNEAQ (reference sequence). The ends lost 5 bases at V and 0 bases at J; junction bases unmatched: 4. DNA for the CDR3: TGTGCCAGCAGCACCGGGACTAGCGGGACCTCCTACGAGCAGTACTTC. This codes for CASSTGTSGTSYEQYF.

This clonotype was seen ten or more times. This sequence joins TRBV2 and TRBJ1-2, with TRBD1 identical over 9 bases. The CDR3 is 13 amino acids. With 6 bases clipped from V and 8 bases from J, the junction kept 7 bases outside the gene matches. The germline V gene has CDR1 SNHLY and CDR2 FYNNEI. The DNA for the CDR3 is TGTGCCAGCAGACTACAGGGGGCAGGAGGCTACACCTTC. Encoded protein: CASRLQGAGGYTF.

This clonotype was recorded many times. This chain joins TRBV6-5 and TRBJ2-5; no firm D call. CDR1 is MNHEY and CDR2 is SVGAGI in the germline V gene. This CDR3 comprises 14 residues. V lost 2 bases and J 4 bases, leaving 11 bases between the germline ends. CDR3 coding DNA: TGTGCCAGCAGTTACGATGGGATATCAGAGACCCAGTACTTC. This translates into CASSYDGISETQYF.

J is TRBJ2-3 and V is TRBV20-1; D gene ambiguous. CDR1 is DFQATT, CDR2 SNEGSKA, per germline (reference sequence). The CDR3 has 12 residues. V was cut by 7 bases and J by 1 base, with 9 bases left in between. CDR3 region: CSGSLGTDTQYF. In DNA, the CDR3 is TGCAGTGGCAGTCTTGGCACAGATACGCAGTATTTT.

This clonotype was found many times. The chain has TRBV15 and TRBJ2-5, with D unclear. Looked up from germline, CDR1 is LNHNV and CDR2 is YYDKDF (reference sequence). The germline V and J ends were trimmed by 1 base and 0 bases, with 3 bases remaining between them. The CDR3 is made up of 13 amino acids. CDR3 loop: CATSRGNQETQYF. The DNA of the CDR3 is TGTGCCACCAGCAGAGGGAACCAAGAGACCCAGTACTTC.

This clonotype has just a few counts. The rearrangement joins TRBV10-3 to TRBJ2-1; D possibly uses TRBD1 or TRBD2 (5 bases each). CDR3 length equals 15 residues. Germline lookup yields CDR1 ENHRY and CDR2 SYGVKD. The V gene lost 5 bases and the J gene lost 8 bases, with 19 bases spanning the gap. The CDR3 sequence: CAISLGTSRLDEQFF. CDR3 nucleotide sequence: TGTGCCATCAGTCTTGGGACCTCCCGGCTCGATGAGCAGTTCTTC.

J is TRBJ1-2 and V is TRBV6-5, with 12 bases lining up with TRBD1. This CDR3 has 15 amino acids. Trimming at V came to 2 bases and at J to 8 bases, leaving 6 bases not matched to a gene. Germline assignment: CDR1 MNHEY and CDR2 SVGAGI. The CDR3 protein is CASSYGTGGLEGYTF. The CDR3 nucleotides are TGTGCCAGCAGTTACGGGACAGGGGGCTTGGAGGGCTACACCTTC.

A few counts support this clonotype. Given a much more abundant clone one base away, this may be a read error. The rearrangement uses TRBV27 and TRBJ2-5; 8 bases are a match to TRBD1. Germline CDR1 MNHEY, CDR2 SMNVEV (reference sequence). CDR3 length: 14 amino acids. After removal of 4 bases from V and 9 bases from J, the junction contained 10 bases not matched to a gene. The CDR3 here is CASSYRDRLKAQYF. The CDR3 region has the DNA TGTGCCAGCAGTTACAGGGACAGGTTGAAGGCCCAGTACTTC.

The J gene is TRBJ2-2, the V gene TRBV7-9, with TRBD2 identical over 8 bases. CDR1 and CDR2 (germline): SEHNR, FQNEAQ (reference sequence). V was clipped by 4 bases and J by 3 bases; unmatched bases: 4. The CDR3 consists of 15 residues. The CDR3 spells CASSSSGSYTGELFF. CDR3 coding DNA: TGTGCCAGCAGCTCAAGCGGGAGCTACACCGGGGAGCTGTTTTTT.

This clonotype occurred many times. The rearrangement uses TRBV27 and TRBJ2-3; TRBD2 aligns across 10 bases. The CDR3 totals 13 residues. Germline assignment: CDR1 MNHEY and CDR2 SMNVEV (reference sequence). Trimming removed 6 bases from V and 9 bases from J; junction bases left unmatched: 6. This CDR3 reads CASRGLAGDTQYF. CDR3 nucleotides: TGTGCCAGCAGAGGCCTAGCGGGAGACACGCAGTATTTT.

The gene calls are TRBV5-4 and TRBJ1-4; TRBD1 might be the D (6 bases). This CDR3 has 13 amino acids. Per germline, CDR1 SGHNT and CDR2 YYREEE (reference sequence). V dropped 4 bases and J dropped 8 bases, with 12 bases sitting between them. Written as DNA, the CDR3 is TGTGCCAGCAGCCCGGGGGCGGACGAAAAACTGTTTTTT. Protein product: CASSPGADEKLFF.

This clonotype was picked up many times. The V call is TRBV15, the J call TRBJ2-1; 12 nucleotides align to TRBD2. V shed 5 bases and J 7 bases; nucleotides not matched to a gene: 9. The CDR3 length is 16 residues. Germline V CDR1 and CDR2: LNHNV, YYDKDF (reference sequence). The CDR3 DNA sequence: TGTGCCACCAGCCTCCCTAGCGGGAGGGCCGTGAATGAGCAGTTCTTC. This translates into CATSLPSGRAVNEQFF.

The genes are TRBV20-1 and TRBJ1-5, with D tentatively TRBD1 (5 bases). V lost 1 base, J lost 2 bases, and 15 bases lay in between. The CDR3 covers 16 residues. Germline V gene lookup returns CDR1 DFQATT and CDR2 SNEGSKA (reference sequence). Written as DNA, the CDR3 is TGCAGTGCTAGAGCCCTCCGGGGGGACGGCAATCAGCCCCAGCATTTT. This translates into CSARALRGDGNQPQHF.

This clonotype has a count of ten or more. V and J are TRBV11-2 and TRBJ2-3; TRBD2 is a possible D gene (6 bases). Trimming removed 8 bases from V and 5 bases from J, with 11 bases in between. In germline, CDR1 is SGHAT, CDR2 FQNNGV. The CDR3 is 12 amino acids. CDR3 sequence: CASGGRRDTQYF. DNA of the CDR3: TGTGCCAGCGGAGGGAGAAGAGATACGCAGTATTTT.

This clonotype was found a few times. The gene calls are TRBV19 and TRBJ2-1, with TRBD1 as a possible D gene (6 bases). Trimming took off 0 bases at V and 5 bases at J, with 11 bases between the two ends. The CDR3 contains 15 residues. Germline loops: CDR1 LNHDA, CDR2 SQIVND (reference sequence). CDR3 residues: CASSIEGQGNNEQFF. CDR3 in DNA: TGTGCCAGTAGTATAGAGGGGCAGGGGAACAATGAGCAGTTCTTC. Full variable domain (outside the CDR3, taken from reference TRBV19 and TRBJ2-1): DGGITQSPKYLFRKEGQNVTLSCEQNLNHDAMYWYRQDPGQGLRLIYYSQIVNDFQKGDIAEGYSVSREKKESFPLTVTSAQKNPTAFYLCASSIEGQGNNEQFFGPGTRLTVL.

About this clonotype: A single base separates this from a much larger clone, so it may be a read error. V usage is TRBV9 and J usage is TRBJ2-1; possible D gene TRBD1, 6 bases. The length of the CDR3 is 13 residues. Germline CDR1 is SGDLS and CDR2 is YYNGEE. Here the CDR3 DNA reads TGTGCCAACAGCGCACCAGGGGCCAATGAGCAGTTCTTC. This gives the protein CANSAPGANEQFF.

This clonotype has at least ten counts. The chain combines TRBV28 with TRBJ2-1; D is possibly TRBD1 (5 bases). The V end lost 2 bases, the J end lost 0 bases, and 11 bases lay between the germline ends. The germline CDR1 and CDR2 sequences are MDHEN and SYDVKM. The CDR3 extends over 16 amino acids. CDR3 in DNA: TGTGCCAGCAGTTTACCGACAGCCGGCTCCTACAATGAGCAGTTCTTC. Translated, it gives CASSLPTAGSYNEQFF.

This clonotype was seen repeatedly, ten times or more. The CDR3 DNA reads TGTGCTATTCAAGTGGGGTTAGAGACCCAGTACTTC. It encodes CAIQVGLETQYF. The V call is TRBV7-7, the J call TRBJ2-5; D is undetermined. Germline V CDR1 and CDR2: SSHAT, FNYEAQ (reference sequence). The CDR3 runs to 12 residues.

Comment on this clonotype: A much larger clone lies one base from this, so it may be a read error. The rearrangement joins TRBV28 to TRBJ2-2; maybe TRBD1 (5 bases). The CDR3 has 16 amino acids. The germline gives CDR1 MDHEN, CDR2 SYDVKM. CDR3 bases: TGTGTCAGCAGTTCCACCCTGACAGTATTCACCGGGGAGCTGTTTTTT. The encoded protein is CVSSSTLTVFTGELFF.

This clonotype was counted a few times. The rearrangement uses TRBV29-1 and TRBJ1-2, with D possibly matching TRBD1 (6 bases). This CDR3 region has 13 residues. CDR1 and CDR2 (germline): SQVTM, ANQGSEA. Trimming left V 4 bases short and J 4 bases short, with 13 bases between. The CDR3 is CSVGAGQSYGYTF. The CDR3 bases are TGCAGCGTTGGGGCTGGACAGAGCTATGGCTACACCTTC.

Many counts were recorded for this clonotype. CDR3 DNA: TGTGCCAGCAGTTTACCGCCCACGACAGATACGCAGTATTTT. Its translation is CASSLPPTTDTQYF. This chain uses TRBV11-2 with TRBJ2-3; no firm D call. This CDR3 region has 14 residues. V was clipped by 6 bases and J by 3 bases, with 13 bases between them. CDR1 SGHAT and CDR2 FQNNGV come from the germline V gene.

The table lists this clonotype with many counts. The chain is built from TRBV19 and TRBJ2-3, with D possibly matching TRBD2 (7 bases). The germline CDR1 and CDR2 sequences are LNHDA and SQIVND (reference sequence). CDR3 length: 15 amino acids. Between the trimmed V and J ends, which lost 7 bases and 4 bases, there was a span of 18 bases. CDR3 loop: CASKGGPTSADTQYF. DNA of the CDR3: TGTGCCAGTAAGGGGGGGCCCACCTCGGCAGATACGCAGTATTTT.